The clone carrying this T cell receptor beta chain was seen repeatedly, ten times or more. CDR3 length: 13 amino acids. V lost 0 bases, J lost 10 bases, and 12 bases lay in between. Germline CDR1 SGHVS, CDR2 FQNEAQ. Authors' analysis steps: From reference gene primer amplification, estimates of nucleated cell counts were derived. Clones were sequenced by immunoSEQ multiplex PCR, and TCRdb holds only the in-frame ones, with some missing. The DNA gave D and trimming, while V, J and clone size come from that table. The data hold 95,000 to 150,000 clones, with about 70% observed a single time. This entry is derived from a study of blood T cell repertoires in COVID-19. Study overall: From the United States, Italy and Spain came samples of acute and convalescent COVID-19. From T cells, B-cell-depleted T cells, or PBMCs came the material, which was cDNA or gDNA.

Sequenced: peripheral blood. V and J are TRBV7-8 and TRBJ1-2; D is perhaps TRBD1 (5 bases). This clonotype originated in a woman in her seventies with acute or convalescent COVID-19. CDR3 DNA sequence: TGTGCCAGCAGCTTAGCCCGACAGTTAAACTACACCTTC. Protein: CASSLARQLNYTF.